The clone carrying this T cell receptor beta chain has a handful of counts. The data were obtained in a study of patients and donors after allogeneic stem cell transplantation. TCRdb processed the RT-PCR reads anew with MiXCR; each CDR3 protein has one entry. The table records about a million distinct CDR3 sequences, roughly 18% of them present only once. The V segment lost 5 bases and the J segment 7 bases; nucleotides outside the gene matches: 8. There are 14 residues in the CDR3. The TCR comes from a human donor who was either an allogeneic HSCT recipient or a stem cell or donor lymphocyte infusion donor (not recorded which). It is not recorded whose cells these are; they may come from a transplant donor. The genes are TRBV12-3 or TRBV12-4 and TRBJ2-3; 8 nucleotides agree with TRBD2. The sequenced sample was blood, either unsorted or a sorted T cell fraction (not recorded which). This CDR3 reads CASSREGSRYTQYF. As DNA, the CDR3 is TGTGCCAGCAGTCGGGAGGGTAGCCGATATACGCAGTATTTT.